A selection of T cell receptor beta chains follows, all from one sample in a study of blood T cell repertoires in COVID-19. Clones were read by immunoSEQ multiplex PCR, and TCRdb kept only the in-frame ones, dropping some. The sample has 250,000 or so clones, roughly 86% seen once. Sequencing was performed on PBMCs or T cells enriched from blood (not recorded which). All receptors come from a woman between 18 and 29 years old who had recovered from COVID-19. The CDR3 runs from the conserved cysteine through the conserved F or W. D genes are given only for firm matches. Not every row has a clone size; where given, it reads once, few, many or a size class.

clone_size cdr3_length d_call j_call v_call cdr3_aa cdr3_nt
. 15 TRBD2 TRBJ2-1 TRBV11-3 CASSYLAGGNNEQFF TGTGCCAGCAGCTATCTAGCGGGGGGAAACAATGAGCAGTTCTTC
few 13 TRBD1 TRBJ2-3 TRBV29-1 CSVGTGAGDTQYF TGCAGCGTGGGGACAGGGGCCGGGGATACGCAGTATTTT
once 14 . TRBJ1-1 TRBV15 CATSPHPRETEAFF TGTGCCACCAGCCCTCACCCCAGGGAAACTGAAGCTTTCTTT
once 15 TRBD1 TRBJ2-7 TRBV10-3 CAISVPGQGAYEQYF TGTGCCATCAGTGTACCGGGACAGGGGGCCTACGAGCAGTACTTC
. 15 . TRBJ2-5 TRBV3-1/TRBV3-2 CASSQDGRSEETQYF TGTGCCAGCAGCCAAGATGGGAGAAGCGAAGAGACCCAGTACTTC
. 13 . TRBJ2-7 TRBV3-1/TRBV3-2 CASSQQGSYEQYF TGTGCCAGCAGCCAACAGGGATCCTACGAGCAGTACTTC
. 15 TRBD1 TRBJ1-2 TRBV30 CAWSPPDREGNGYTF TGTGCCTGGAGCCCGCCGGACAGGGAGGGGAATGGCTACACCTTC
. 14 . TRBJ1-1 TRBV19 CASSILDWNTEAFF TGTGCCAGTAGTATTTTGGACTGGAACACTGAAGCTTTCTTT
. 15 . TRBJ1-5 TRBV6-5 CASSYSGGVNQPQHF TGTGCCAGCAGTTACTCAGGAGGGGTCAATCAGCCCCAGCATTTT
. 17 TRBD2 TRBJ2-7 TRBV4-3 CASSQEWPSGASYEQYF TGCGCCAGCAGCCAAGAGTGGCCTAGCGGGGCCTCCTACGAGCAGTACTTC
. 14 TRBD1 TRBJ1-2 TRBV10-2 CASSVLDRGRGYTF TGCGCCAGCAGTGTCCTGGACAGGGGCCGGGGCTACACCTTC
. 16 . TRBJ1-1 TRBV9 CASSVGAAGLWTEAFF TGTGCCAGCAGCGTAGGGGCGGCGGGTTTGTGGACTGAAGCTTTCTTT
. 18 . TRBJ1-3 TRBV4-1 CASSQDLYQDRDGNTIYF TGCGCCAGCAGCCAGGATCTTTACCAGGACAGAGATGGAAACACCATATATTTT
once 13 TRBD1 TRBJ1-4 TRBV2 CASRDRGFEKLFF TGTGCCAGCAGGGACAGGGGGTTTGAAAAACTGTTTTTT
. 17 TRBD1 TRBJ1-2 TRBV28 CASSLFLTRQGDYGYTF TGTGCCAGCAGTTTATTTTTGACTCGGCAGGGGGACTATGGCTACACCTTC
few 15 . TRBJ2-1 TRBV5-4 CASSLVAGVYNEQFF TGTGCCAGCAGCTTGGTCGCAGGGGTATACAATGAGCAGTTCTTC
. 14 TRBD1 TRBJ2-7 TRBV6-5 CASRGQASSYEQYF TGTGCCAGCAGGGGACAGGCTAGCTCCTACGAGCAGTACTTC
. 15 . TRBJ1-4 TRBV7-2 CASSYPAAGNEKLFF TGTGCCAGCAGCTACCCGGCGGCGGGAAATGAAAAACTGTTTTTT
. 15 TRBD1 TRBJ1-6 TRBV6-2/TRBV6-3 CASSRTQQGIAPLHF TGTGCCAGCAGCCGAACGCAACAGGGGATTGCACCCCTCCACTTT
once 12 TRBD2 TRBJ2-7 TRBV7-9 CASSLGGSEQYF TGTGCCAGCAGCCTGGGGGGGAGCGAGCAGTACTTC
. 13 . TRBJ1-5 TRBV12-3/TRBV12-4 CASSLKGNQPQHF TGTGCCAGCAGTTTGAAGGGGAATCAGCCCCAGCATTTT
. 16 . TRBJ1-4 TRBV11-3 CASSLNRERGGEKLFF TGTGCCAGCAGCTTAAACCGTGAGAGGGGGGGCGAAAAACTGTTTTTT
. 16 . TRBJ2-4 TRBV4-3 CASSQGAGLNGGIQYF TGCGCCAGCAGCCAAGGGGCAGGGCTAAACGGGGGCATTCAGTACTTC
. 15 TRBD1 TRBJ1-3 TRBV5-6 CASSGRTGAGNTIYF TGTGCCAGCAGCGGCCGGACAGGGGCTGGAAACACCATATATTTT
. 14 . TRBJ2-1 TRBV11-3 CATRTRAADNEQFF TGTGCCACCCGAACCCGCGCGGCCGACAATGAGCAGTTCTTC
. 16 . TRBJ2-2 TRBV9 CASSGETGQNTGELFF TGTGCCAGCAGCGGGGAGACAGGACAGAACACCGGGGAGCTGTTTTTT
. 15 . TRBJ2-1 TRBV19 CASSIVLSSYNEQFF TGTGCCAGTAGTATAGTGCTCAGCTCCTACAATGAGCAGTTCTTC
. 12 . TRBJ2-2 TRBV30 CAWSQWTGELFF TGTGCCTGGAGTCAGTGGACCGGGGAGCTGTTTTTT
. 13 TRBD1 TRBJ1-1 TRBV11-2 CASSLGTGGRAFF TGTGCCAGCAGCTTAGGGACAGGGGGGCGCGCTTTCTTT
. 13 . TRBJ2-1 TRBV12-3/TRBV12-4 CASSPGPLDEQFF TGTGCCAGCAGTCCTGGGCCCCTGGATGAGCAGTTCTTC
once 14 . TRBJ2-7 TRBV11-2 CASSRDGISYEQYF TGTGCCAGCAGCCGCGACGGGATCTCCTACGAGCAGTACTTC
. 17 TRBD1 TRBJ1-4 TRBV4-1 CASSQRIRQGGAEKLFF TGCGCCAGCAGCCAACGTATAAGACAGGGTGGGGCAGAAAAACTGTTTTTT
once 17 TRBD2 TRBJ2-1 TRBV11-3 CASSTDPTSGAYNEQFF TGTGCCAGCAGCACCGACCCGACTAGCGGGGCTTACAATGAGCAGTTCTTC
. 14 TRBD2 TRBJ2-7 TRBV27 CASSFSGRGPEQYF TGTGCCAGCAGTTTTAGCGGGAGGGGGCCCGAGCAGTACTTC
. 15 . TRBJ1-2 TRBV13 CASSLNAQLNYGYTF TGTGCCAGCAGCTTAAACGCACAGCTTAACTATGGCTACACCTTC
. 13 . TRBJ1-2 TRBV16 CASSQSGAGGYTF TGTGCCAGCAGCCAATCGGGTGCCGGGGGCTACACCTTC
few 12 . TRBJ1-6 TRBV27 CASSKNNSPLHF TGTGCCAGCAGCAAAAATAATTCACCCCTCCACTTT
. 13 . TRBJ2-5 TRBV6-2/TRBV6-3 CASSRQPEETQYF TGTGCCAGCAGTCGACAACCGGAAGAGACCCAGTACTTC
. 14 TRBD1 TRBJ2-3 TRBV7-9 CASSQTGGTDTQYF TGTGCCAGCAGCCAGACAGGGGGGACAGATACGCAGTATTTT
. 15 TRBD2 TRBJ2-1 TRBV10-3 CAISSGRFSYNEQFF TGTGCCATCAGTAGCGGGAGGTTCTCCTACAATGAGCAGTTCTTC
. 15 . TRBJ2-2 TRBV11-3 CASRQNRFFTGELFF TGTGCCAGCAGGCAGAACAGGTTCTTCACCGGGGAGCTGTTTTTT
. 16 TRBD1 TRBJ2-5 TRBV19 CASSGDHRGMRETQYF TGTGCCAGTAGTGGGGACCACAGGGGGATGAGAGAGACCCAGTACTTC
. 13 TRBD1 TRBJ1-2 TRBV15 CATSERQGTGYTF TGTGCCACCAGCGAACGACAGGGTACAGGCTACACCTTC
. 14 . TRBJ1-6 TRBV18 CASSEGQYNSPLHF TGTGCCAGCTCAGAAGGACAGTATAATTCACCCCTCCACTTT
. 12 . TRBJ2-7 TRBV29-1 CSVVEDTYEQYF TGCAGCGTTGTCGAAGACACCTACGAGCAGTACTTC
. 17 . TRBJ1-2 TRBV21-1 CASSEARTGGSNYGYTF TGTGCCAGCAGTGAGGCTCGGACAGGGGGCTCTAACTATGGCTACACCTTC
. 12 . TRBJ1-2 TRBV6-6 CASSAEGQIYTF TGTGCCAGCAGTGCCGAAGGACAGATTTACACCTTC
. 16 TRBD1 TRBJ1-5 TRBV4-1 CASSLAQGVDNQPQHF TGCGCCAGCAGCCTAGCCCAGGGGGTGGACAATCAGCCCCAGCATTTT
. 16 . TRBJ1-2 TRBV4-1 CASSQDQGRAIYGYTF TGCGCCAGCAGCCAAGATCAGGGCAGAGCAATCTATGGCTACACCTTC
. 15 TRBD2 TRBJ2-7 TRBV6-5 CASSYPGTSVNEQYF TGTGCCAGCAGTTACCCCGGGACTAGCGTTAACGAGCAGTACTTC
. 14 TRBD1 TRBJ1-2 TRBV5-6 CASSLGQGGYGYTF TGTGCCAGCAGCTTGGGGCAGGGGGGCTATGGCTACACCTTC
. 16 . TRBJ1-6 TRBV30 CAWSRVSSSYNSPLHF TGTGCCTGGAGCAGGGTCTCGAGCTCCTATAATTCACCCCTCCACTTT
. 13 TRBD1 TRBJ2-7 TRBV30 CAWDRTGINEQYF TGTGCCTGGGACCGGACAGGGATCAACGAGCAGTACTTC
once 16 . TRBJ2-1 TRBV6-6 CASSNTGLGSVNEQFF TGTGCCAGCAGTAACACAGGGTTAGGTAGCGTTAATGAGCAGTTCTTC
. 14 TRBD1 TRBJ1-5 TRBV2 CASTEDRGHQPQHF TGTGCCAGCACCGAGGACAGGGGGCATCAGCCCCAGCATTTT
. 14 TRBD1 TRBJ1-4 TRBV30 CAWSAGTVGEKLFF TGTGCCTGGAGTGCCGGGACAGTAGGTGAAAAACTGTTTTTT